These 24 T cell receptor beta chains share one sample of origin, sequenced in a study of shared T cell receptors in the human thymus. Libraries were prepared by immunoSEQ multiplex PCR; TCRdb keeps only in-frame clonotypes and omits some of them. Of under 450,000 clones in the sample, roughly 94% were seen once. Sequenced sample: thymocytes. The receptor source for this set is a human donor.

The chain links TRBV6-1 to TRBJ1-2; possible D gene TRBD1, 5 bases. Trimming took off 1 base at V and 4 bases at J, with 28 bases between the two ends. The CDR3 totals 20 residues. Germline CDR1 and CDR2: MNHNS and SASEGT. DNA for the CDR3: TGTGCCAGCAGTGAAGTAGGGAAGGGTAACAGGCGCCAGTTCCTCTATGGCTACACCTTC. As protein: CASSEVGKGNRRQFLYGYTF.

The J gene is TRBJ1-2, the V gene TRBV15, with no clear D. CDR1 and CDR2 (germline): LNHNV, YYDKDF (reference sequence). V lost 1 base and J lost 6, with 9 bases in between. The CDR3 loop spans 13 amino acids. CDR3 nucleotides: TGTGCCACCAGCAGAGTGTTCTCGAATGGCTACACCTTC. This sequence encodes CATSRVFSNGYTF.

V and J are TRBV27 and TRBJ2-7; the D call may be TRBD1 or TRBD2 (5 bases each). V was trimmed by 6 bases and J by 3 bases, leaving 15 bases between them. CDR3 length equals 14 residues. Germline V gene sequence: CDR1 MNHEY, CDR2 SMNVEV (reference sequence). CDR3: CASRGTVGYYEQYF. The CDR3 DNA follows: TGTGCCAGCAGGGGGACGGTGGGATACTACGAGCAGTACTTC.

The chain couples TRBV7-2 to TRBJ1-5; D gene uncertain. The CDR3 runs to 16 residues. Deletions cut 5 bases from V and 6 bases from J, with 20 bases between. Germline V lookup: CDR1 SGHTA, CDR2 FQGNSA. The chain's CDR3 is CASSLPVAGRGQPQHF. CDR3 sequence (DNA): TGTGCCAGCAGCCTTCCCGTGGCGGGAAGAGGTCAGCCCCAGCATTTT. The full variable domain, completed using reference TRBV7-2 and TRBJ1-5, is GAGVSQSPSNKVTEKGKDVELRCDPISGHTALYWYRQSLGQGLEFLIYFQGNSAPDKSGLPSDRFSAERTGGSVSTLTIQRTQQEDSAVYLCASSLPVAGRGQPQHFGDGTRLSIL.

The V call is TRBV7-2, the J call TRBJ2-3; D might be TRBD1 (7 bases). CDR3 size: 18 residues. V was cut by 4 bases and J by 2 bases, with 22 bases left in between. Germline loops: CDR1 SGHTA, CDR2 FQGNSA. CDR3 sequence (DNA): TGTGCCAGCAGCTCGGGACAGCCCCTAGCGATATACACAGATACGCAGTATTTT. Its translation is CASSSGQPLAIYTDTQYF.

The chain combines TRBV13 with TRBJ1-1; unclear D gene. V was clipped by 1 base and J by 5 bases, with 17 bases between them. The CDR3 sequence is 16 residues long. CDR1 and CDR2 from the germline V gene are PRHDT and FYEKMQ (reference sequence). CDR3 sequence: CASSLVQWAEKTEAFF. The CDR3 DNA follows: TGTGCCAGCAGCTTAGTTCAATGGGCAGAGAAGACTGAAGCTTTCTTT.

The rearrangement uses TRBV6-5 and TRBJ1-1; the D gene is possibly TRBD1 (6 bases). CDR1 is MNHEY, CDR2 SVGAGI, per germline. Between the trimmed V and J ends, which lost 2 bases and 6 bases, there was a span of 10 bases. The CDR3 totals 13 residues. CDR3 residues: CASSYKGGPEAFF. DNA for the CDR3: TGTGCCAGCAGTTACAAGGGGGGCCCTGAAGCTTTCTTT.

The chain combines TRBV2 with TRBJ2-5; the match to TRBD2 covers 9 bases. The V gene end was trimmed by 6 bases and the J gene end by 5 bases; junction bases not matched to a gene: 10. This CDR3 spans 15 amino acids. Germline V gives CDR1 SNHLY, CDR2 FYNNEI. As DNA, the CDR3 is TGTGCCAGCAGAGGGTTAGCGGGAGTTTTGGAGACCCAGTACTTC. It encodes CASRGLAGVLETQYF.

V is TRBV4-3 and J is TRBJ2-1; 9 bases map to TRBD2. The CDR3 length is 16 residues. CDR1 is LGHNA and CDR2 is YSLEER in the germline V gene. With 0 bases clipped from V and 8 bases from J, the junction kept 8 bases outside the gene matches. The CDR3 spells CASSQDKREDIYEQFF. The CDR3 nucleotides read TGCGCCAGCAGCCAAGATAAGCGGGAGGACATCTATGAGCAGTTCTTC.

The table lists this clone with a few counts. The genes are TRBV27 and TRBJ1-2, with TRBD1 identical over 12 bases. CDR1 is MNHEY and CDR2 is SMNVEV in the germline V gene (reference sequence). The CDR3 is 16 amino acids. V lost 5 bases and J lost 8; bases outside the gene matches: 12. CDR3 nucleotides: TGTGCCAGCAGTCCTTACGCGGGACAGGGGGCTAAGGGCTACACCTTC. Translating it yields CASSPYAGQGAKGYTF.

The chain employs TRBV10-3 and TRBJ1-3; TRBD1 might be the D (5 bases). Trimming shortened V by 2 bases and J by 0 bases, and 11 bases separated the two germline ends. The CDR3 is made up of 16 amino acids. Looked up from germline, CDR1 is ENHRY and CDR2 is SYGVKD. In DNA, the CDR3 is TGTGCCATCAGTGAGAGGGGCGCCCCCTCTGGAAACACCATATATTTT. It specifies CAISERGAPSGNTIYF.

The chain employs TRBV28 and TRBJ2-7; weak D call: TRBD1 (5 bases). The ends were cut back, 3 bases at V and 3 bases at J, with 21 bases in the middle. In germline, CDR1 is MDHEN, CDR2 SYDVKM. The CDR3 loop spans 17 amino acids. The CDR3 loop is CASSFIISGAGRYEQYF. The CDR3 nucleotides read TGTGCCAGCAGTTTTATCATTAGTGGGGCAGGCCGCTACGAGCAGTACTTC.

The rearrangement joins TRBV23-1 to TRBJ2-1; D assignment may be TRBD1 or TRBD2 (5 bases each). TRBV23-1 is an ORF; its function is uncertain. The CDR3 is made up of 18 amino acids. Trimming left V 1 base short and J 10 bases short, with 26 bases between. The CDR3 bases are TGCGCCAGCAGTCAATGCACAGGACTTACCCCCTGGGTGGAGGAGCAGTTCTTC. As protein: CASSQCTGLTPWVEEQFF.

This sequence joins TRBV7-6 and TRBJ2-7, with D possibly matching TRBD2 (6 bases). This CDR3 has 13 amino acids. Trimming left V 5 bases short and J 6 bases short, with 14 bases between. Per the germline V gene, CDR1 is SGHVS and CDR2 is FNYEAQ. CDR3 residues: CASSLPYSGEQYF. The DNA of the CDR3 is TGTGCCAGCAGCCTCCCGTATAGCGGCGAGCAGTACTTC.

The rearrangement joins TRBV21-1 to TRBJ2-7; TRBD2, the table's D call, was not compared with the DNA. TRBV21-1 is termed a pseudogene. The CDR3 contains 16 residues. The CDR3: CASSPLPSGRDYEQYF. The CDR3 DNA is TGTGCCAGCAGCCCTCTTCCCAGTGGGAGGGACTACGAGCAGTACTTC.

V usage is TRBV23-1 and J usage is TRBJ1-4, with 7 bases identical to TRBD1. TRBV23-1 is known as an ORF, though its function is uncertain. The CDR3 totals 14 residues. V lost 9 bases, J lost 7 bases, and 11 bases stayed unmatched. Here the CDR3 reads CARKNTGVGEKLFF. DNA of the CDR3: TGCGCCAGGAAAAATACAGGGGTAGGTGAAAAACTGTTTTTT.

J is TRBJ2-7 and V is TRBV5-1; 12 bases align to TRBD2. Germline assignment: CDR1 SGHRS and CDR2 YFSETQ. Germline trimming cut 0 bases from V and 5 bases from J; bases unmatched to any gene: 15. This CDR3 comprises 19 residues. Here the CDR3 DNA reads TGCGCCAGCAGCTTGGGGCGACATTACAGACTAGCGGGAGCCCACGAGCAGTACTTC. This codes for CASSLGRHYRLAGAHEQYF.

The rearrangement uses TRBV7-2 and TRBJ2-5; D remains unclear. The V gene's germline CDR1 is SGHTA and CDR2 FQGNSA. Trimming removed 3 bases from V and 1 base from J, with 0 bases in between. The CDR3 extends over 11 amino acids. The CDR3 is CASSFQETQYF. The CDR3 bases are TGTGCCAGCAGCTTCCAAGAGACCCAGTACTTC.

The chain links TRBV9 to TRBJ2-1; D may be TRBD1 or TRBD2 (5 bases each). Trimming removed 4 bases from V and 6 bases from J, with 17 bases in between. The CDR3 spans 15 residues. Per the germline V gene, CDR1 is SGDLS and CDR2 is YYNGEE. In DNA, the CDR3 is TGTGCCAGCAGCCGGGGCACCCCAATAGGCAATGAGCAGTTCTTC. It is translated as CASSRGTPIGNEQFF.

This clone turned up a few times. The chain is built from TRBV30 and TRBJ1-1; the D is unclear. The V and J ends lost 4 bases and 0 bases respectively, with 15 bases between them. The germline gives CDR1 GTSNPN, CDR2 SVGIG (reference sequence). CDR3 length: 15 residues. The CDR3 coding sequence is TGTGCCTGGACCCCCATCTTGACGGTGAACACTGAAGCTTTCTTT. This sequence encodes CAWTPILTVNTEAFF.

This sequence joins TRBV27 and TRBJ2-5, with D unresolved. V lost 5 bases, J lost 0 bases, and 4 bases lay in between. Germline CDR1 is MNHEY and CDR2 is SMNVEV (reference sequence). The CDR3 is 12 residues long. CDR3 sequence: CASSPYQETQYF. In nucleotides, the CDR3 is TGTGCCAGCAGTCCTTACCAAGAGACCCAGTACTTC.

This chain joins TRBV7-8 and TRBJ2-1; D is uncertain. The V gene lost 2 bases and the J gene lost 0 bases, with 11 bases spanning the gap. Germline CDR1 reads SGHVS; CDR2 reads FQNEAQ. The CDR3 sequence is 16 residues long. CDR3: CASSLRWPSSYNEQFF. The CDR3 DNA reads TGTGCCAGCAGCTTACGATGGCCCAGCTCCTACAATGAGCAGTTCTTC.

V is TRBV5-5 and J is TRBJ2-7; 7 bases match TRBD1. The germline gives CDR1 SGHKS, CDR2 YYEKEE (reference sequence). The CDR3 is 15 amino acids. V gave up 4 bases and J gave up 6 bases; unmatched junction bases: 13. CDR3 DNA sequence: TGTGCCAGCAGCCAAAGGGGGCTCCCCTGCTTCGAGCAGTACTTC. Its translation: CASSQRGLPCFEQYF.

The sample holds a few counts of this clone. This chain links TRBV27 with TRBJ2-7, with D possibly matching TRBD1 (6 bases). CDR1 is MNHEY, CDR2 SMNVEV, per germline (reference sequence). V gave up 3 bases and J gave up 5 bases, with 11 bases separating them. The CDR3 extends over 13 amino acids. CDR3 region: CASSFLGTNEQYF. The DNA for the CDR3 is TGTGCCAGCAGTTTCCTTGGGACAAACGAGCAGTACTTC.